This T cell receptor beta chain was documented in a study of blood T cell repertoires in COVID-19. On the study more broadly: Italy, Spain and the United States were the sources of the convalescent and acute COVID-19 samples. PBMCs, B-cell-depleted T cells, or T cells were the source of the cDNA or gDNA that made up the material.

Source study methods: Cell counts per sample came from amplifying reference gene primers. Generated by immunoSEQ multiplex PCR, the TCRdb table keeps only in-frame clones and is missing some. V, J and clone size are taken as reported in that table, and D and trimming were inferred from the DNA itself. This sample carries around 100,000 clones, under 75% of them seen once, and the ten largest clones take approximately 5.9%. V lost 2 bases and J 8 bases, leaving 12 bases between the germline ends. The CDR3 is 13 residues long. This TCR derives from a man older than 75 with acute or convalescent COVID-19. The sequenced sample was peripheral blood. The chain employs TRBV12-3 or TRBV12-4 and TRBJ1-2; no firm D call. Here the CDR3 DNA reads TGTGCCAGCAGTTTATCGGGTACTAGAGGCTACACCTTC. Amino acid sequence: CASSLSGTRGYTF.